The 20 T cell receptor beta chains below were found in one sample sequenced in a study of cytomegalovirus exposure and HLA in healthy donors. 60 Vbeta and 13 Jbeta primers were used in PCR. Generated by immunoSEQ multiplex PCR, the TCRdb table keeps only in-frame clones and is missing some. Of about 170,000 clones listed, just under 80% are singletons. Material: PBMCs. All receptors derive from a woman in her 50s in good health and CMV-seropositive.

V is TRBV19 and J is TRBJ1-1; no reliable D call. Trimming left V 7 bases short and J 2 bases short, with 11 bases between. Germline CDR1 is LNHDA and CDR2 is SQIVND (reference sequence). This CDR3 is 13 amino acids long. The CDR3 sequence is CASNGRFNTEAFF. The CDR3 bases are TGTGCCAGTAATGGGAGGTTCAACACTGAAGCTTTCTTT.

This sequence joins TRBV19 and TRBJ2-7; a possible D gene is TRBD1 (6 bases). With 1 base removed from V and 9 bases from J, the gap between germline ends came to 16 bases. In germline, CDR1 is LNHDA, CDR2 SQIVND (reference sequence). The length of the CDR3 is 14 residues. The CDR3 sequence is CASSIGWGRGSQYF. The CDR3 region has the DNA TGTGCCAGTAGTATAGGCTGGGGGCGCGGGTCGCAGTACTTC. The full variable domain, in which reference TRBV19 and TRBJ2-7 provide the parts outside the CDR3, is DGGITQSPKYLFRKEGQNVTLSCEQNLNHDAMYWYRQDPGQGLRLIYYSQIVNDFQKGDIAEGYSVSREKKESFPLTVTSAQKNPTAFYLCASSIGWGRGSQYFGPGTRLTVT.

The chain recombines TRBV28 with TRBJ1-4; unclear D gene. CDR1 and CDR2 from the germline V gene are MDHEN and SYDVKM. The CDR3 spans 13 residues. Trimming removed 6 bases at V and 8 bases at J, with 13 bases between. The DNA for the CDR3 is TGTGCCAGCAGAGAGGGTTCGGTCGAAAAACTGTTTTTT. Translated, it gives CASREGSVEKLFF.

The V gene is TRBV4-3, the J gene TRBJ1-2; a possible D gene is TRBD1 (5 bases). The V gene's germline CDR1 is LGHNA and CDR2 YSLEER. The CDR3 has 18 residues. V was cut by 0 bases and J by 7 bases, with 24 bases left in between. The CDR3 loop is CASSQDDGSGGPGSGYTF. The CDR3 coding sequence is TGCGCCAGCAGCCAAGATGACGGTTCGGGGGGACCTGGGAGTGGCTACACCTTC.

This sequence joins TRBV28 and TRBJ1-2; TRBD1 matches at 12 bases. Germline trimming cut 5 bases from V and 8 bases from J; bases unmatched to any gene: 9. Germline V gene lookup returns CDR1 MDHEN and CDR2 SYDVKM. This CDR3 is built from 15 residues. The DNA for the CDR3 is TGTGCCAGCAGTCCCCATGGGGACAGGGGGCGCGGCTACACCTTC. This encodes CASSPHGDRGRGYTF.

The count of this clone is one. This chain links TRBV27 with TRBJ1-1; D not resolved. The germline V gene has CDR1 MNHEY and CDR2 SMNVEV (reference sequence). The CDR3 covers 15 residues. Trimming left V 0 bases short and J 0 bases short, with 8 bases between. The CDR3 sequence: CASSLSSVMNTEAFF. The CDR3 nucleotides read TGTGCCAGCAGTTTATCGTCTGTTATGAACACTGAAGCTTTCTTT.

This chain uses TRBV6-5 with TRBJ1-5; D possibly corresponds to TRBD1 (6 bases). Trimming stripped 5 bases from V and 7 bases from J, with 15 bases between. The CDR3 contains 14 residues. Per germline, CDR1 MNHEY and CDR2 SVGAGI. CDR3 sequence: CASSPGAGVQPQHF. In DNA form, the CDR3 reads TGTGCCAGCAGTCCCGGGGCAGGGGTCCAGCCCCAGCATTTT.

CDR3 DNA: TGCGCCAGCAGTGACGACAGCCGCTATGGCTACACCTTC. It encodes CASSDDSRYGYTF. The chain carries TRBV10-2 and TRBJ1-2; maybe TRBD1 (5 bases). The CDR3 runs to 13 residues. V lost 3 bases to trimming and J lost 4 bases, with 9 bases between them. Germline CDR1 reads WSHSY; CDR2 reads SAAADI.

This clone was observed a single time. V is TRBV9 and J is TRBJ2-3; D is perhaps TRBD2 (5 bases). CDR1 is SGDLS, CDR2 YYNGEE, per germline. Between the trimmed V and J ends, which lost 0 bases and 0 bases, there was a span of 5 bases. The CDR3 length is 14 residues. CDR3 DNA sequence: TGTGCCAGCAGCGTAGCGGGAAGCACAGATACGCAGTATTTT. It specifies CASSVAGSTDTQYF.

This rearrangement joins TRBV6-1 to TRBJ1-1; D is unresolved. Germline CDR1 MNHNS, CDR2 SASEGT. The CDR3 has 14 amino acids. The germline V and J ends were trimmed by 3 bases and 5 bases, with 13 bases remaining between them. DNA for the CDR3: TGTGCCAGCAGTGATCCGGTTAAGAGGACTGAAGCTTTCTTT. This gives the protein CASSDPVKRTEAFF.

The chain is built from TRBV19 and TRBJ2-1; 13 bases are shared with TRBD2. There are 15 residues in the CDR3. Germline CDR1 and CDR2: LNHDA and SQIVND (reference sequence). V lost 6 bases to trimming and J lost 10 bases; unmatched junction nucleotides: 9. The DNA of the CDR3 is TGTGCCAGTAGCAGACTAGCGGGAGGACTTTTAGAGCAGTTCTTC. Translation gives CASSRLAGGLLEQFF.

The chain links TRBV7-8 to TRBJ2-1; 8 bases align to TRBD1. Per the germline V gene, CDR1 is SGHVS and CDR2 is FQNEAQ. V shed 4 bases, J shed 5 bases, and the junction held 4 bases outside the gene matches. The CDR3 covers 14 residues. The CDR3 nucleotides read TGTGCCAGCAGCTCCCGGGACAGGAACAATGAGCAGTTCTTC. Translation: CASSSRDRNNEQFF.

The chain uses TRBV6-6 and TRBJ2-2; 9 positions match TRBD2. CDR3 length equals 15 residues. J gave up 1 base and V 5 bases, and 2 bases lay outside the gene matches. Germline CDR1 and CDR2: MNHNY and SVGAGI (reference sequence). In DNA, the CDR3 is TGTGCCAGCAGTCAGACTAGCGGGAACACCGGGGAGCTGTTTTTT. Residues: CASSQTSGNTGELFF.

The chain employs TRBV2 and TRBJ1-1; D possibly corresponds to TRBD1 (6 bases). V lost 5 bases to trimming and J lost 1 base, with 11 bases between them. Germline V gene data show CDR1 as SNHLY and CDR2 as FYNNEI. CDR3 length: 14 amino acids. The CDR3 coding sequence is TGTGCCAGCAGTTACAGGGTGGGGAACACTGAAGCTTTCTTT. It encodes CASSYRVGNTEAFF.

This clone was seen a few times. The chain combines TRBV11-2 with TRBJ2-5; 7 bases are a match to TRBD2. This CDR3 has 18 amino acids. The ends lost 1 base at V and 3 bases at J; junction bases unmatched: 14. Germline values: CDR1 SGHAT, CDR2 FQNNGV. The CDR3 is CASSLATSFVGREETQYF. Here the CDR3 DNA reads TGTGCCAGCAGCTTAGCCACCTCTTTTGTAGGGAGGGAAGAGACCCAGTACTTC. The full variable domain, its missing parts supplied by reference TRBV11-2 and TRBJ2-5, is EAGVAQSPRYKIIEKRQSVAFWCNPISGHATLYWYQQILGQGPKLLIQFQNNGVVDDSQLPKDRFSAERLKGVDSTLKIQPAKLEDSAVYLCASSLATSFVGREETQYFGPGTRLLVL.

The chain recombines TRBV7-9 with TRBJ2-1; D gene unclear. Germline V CDR1 and CDR2: SEHNR, FQNEAQ (reference sequence). V was clipped by 5 bases and J by 9 bases, with 11 bases between them. This CDR3 region has 12 residues. CDR3 sequence reads: CASSQALGEQFF. The CDR3, as DNA: TGTGCCAGCAGCCAGGCGTTAGGTGAGCAGTTCTTC.

The chain is built from TRBV27 and TRBJ1-2, with 7 bases matching TRBD1. V was clipped by 3 bases and J by 7 bases; unmatched bases: 5. The CDR3 loop spans 13 amino acids. The germline V gene encodes CDR1 MNHEY and CDR2 SMNVEV (reference sequence). CDR3 DNA sequence: TGTGCCAGCAGTTTCTTAGGGGGCTCTGGCTACACCTTC. This translates into CASSFLGGSGYTF.

The V gene is TRBV19, the J gene TRBJ1-5; D is possibly TRBD1 (6 bases). Trimming stripped 2 bases from V and 5 bases from J, with 16 bases between. The CDR3 covers 16 residues. Germline loops: CDR1 LNHDA, CDR2 SQIVND (reference sequence). The DNA for the CDR3 is TGTGCCAGTAGTATACGACAGGCCACTGTTCATCAGCCCCAGCATTTT. It is translated as CASSIRQATVHQPQHF.

A few counts support this clone. This sequence joins TRBV6-5 and TRBJ1-1; a weak D match, TRBD1 (5 bases). Trimming cost V 6 bases and J 6 bases, with 11 bases left between them. The CDR3 extends over 12 amino acids. Germline V gene data show CDR1 as MNHEY and CDR2 as SVGAGI. The CDR3 region is CASSSDRPEAFF. Written as DNA, the CDR3 is TGTGCCAGCAGCTCCGACAGACCTGAAGCTTTCTTT.

The chain is built from TRBV10-3 and TRBJ2-7, with 8 bases aligning to TRBD1. The CDR3 covers 14 residues. The germline CDR1 and CDR2 sequences are ENHRY and SYGVKD. The CDR3 region has the DNA TGTGCGACCTCGGTGGGACAGGTCCCCTACGAGCAGTACTTC. Amino acid sequence: CATSVGQVPYEQYF.